These 11 T cell receptor beta chains came from one sample sequenced in a study of post-analysis software for immune sequencing data. TCR beta libraries were prepared from cDNA with unique molecular identifiers. Using its own MiXCR run on the PCR reads, TCRdb lists one record per CDR3 protein. Among hundreds of thousands of distinct CDR3 sequences listed, 44% were seen once. Findings of the study overall: Five TRBV segments appeared more often in patients than in controls, and TRBV5-6, TRBV5-1 and TRBV20-1 were among these.

These receptors have no known antigen. The sample comprised blood. Receptors were obtained from a girl under 18 with multiple sclerosis.

The chain couples TRBV29-1 to TRBJ1-2, with a possible D match to TRBD1 (5 bases). CDR3 length: 12 residues. Germline values: CDR1 SQVTM, CDR2 ANQGSEA. CDR3 sequence reads: CIADGGDYGYTF. The CDR3, as DNA: TGCATCGCCGATGGGGGGGACTATGGCTACACCTTC. Drawing the rest from reference TRBV29-1 and TRBJ1-2, the complete variable domain is SAVISQKPSRDICQRGTSLTIQCQVDSQVTMMFWYRQQPGQSLTLIATANQGSEATYESGFVIDKFPISRPNLTFSTLTVSNMSPEDSSIYLCIADGGDYGYTFGSGTRLTVV.

The chain is built from TRBV4-1 and TRBJ1-5, with a possible D match to TRBD1 (5 bases). The V and J ends lost 2 bases and 6 bases respectively, with 14 bases between them. The CDR3 spans 15 residues. Looked up from germline, CDR1 is MGHRA and CDR2 is YSYEKL. This CDR3 reads CASSQLGGSSQPQHF. The CDR3 DNA follows: TGCGCCAGCAGCCAATTGGGGGGGTCCAGTCAGCCCCAGCATTTT.

This rearrangement joins TRBV10-3 to TRBJ2-7; 7 bases are shared with TRBD2. The CDR3 is 14 residues long. Germline CDR1 is ENHRY and CDR2 is SYGVKD. V was pared by 0 bases and J by 5 bases, with 4 bases of the junction left unmatched. The CDR3 region is CAISESRESNEQYF. The CDR3 DNA follows: TGTGCCATCAGTGAGTCGCGGGAGTCCAACGAGCAGTACTTC.

The J gene is TRBJ2-1, the V gene TRBV20-1; D unclear. The germline CDR1 and CDR2 sequences are DFQATT and SNEGSKA (reference sequence). The CDR3 has 10 amino acids. This chain's CDR3 is CSARDNEQFF. CDR3 DNA: TGCAGCGCCCGGGACAATGAGCAGTTCTTC.

About this clonotype: The junction does not match germline at one end; this may be a read error. J is TRBJ1-5 and V is TRBV30; 7 positions match TRBD1. CDR1 and CDR2 (germline): GTSNPN, SVGIG (reference sequence). This CDR3 has 15 residues. The CDR3 bases are TGTGCCTGGAGTGTAGGTACAGGGGTGAATCAGCCCCGGCATTTT. Protein product: CAWSVGTGVNQPRHF.

In this sample, this clonotype turned up a few times. The chain uses TRBV25-1 and TRBJ2-5; TRBD2 matches at 10 bases. The V gene end was trimmed by 5 bases and the J gene end by 5 bases; junction bases not matched to a gene: 5. Germline V gene data show CDR1 as MGHDK and CDR2 as SYGVNS. CDR3 size: 14 residues. The CDR3 reads CASSPLAGAETQYF. CDR3 nucleotide sequence: TGTGCCAGCAGTCCTCTAGCGGGGGCGGAGACCCAGTACTTC.

This clonotype was observed a handful of times. The J gene is TRBJ1-2, the V gene TRBV10-3; weak D call: TRBD1 (5 bases). The CDR3 has 14 amino acids. Germline V CDR1 and CDR2: ENHRY, SYGVKD. Trimming cost V 3 bases and J 1 base, with 9 bases left between them. The CDR3 loop reads CAISDQGHNYGYTF. CDR3 DNA sequence: TGTGCCATCAGTGACCAGGGTCATAACTATGGCTACACCTTC.

The chain links TRBV5-1 to TRBJ2-3; 11 bases map to TRBD2. This CDR3 has 18 amino acids. CDR1 SGHRS and CDR2 YFSETQ come from the germline V gene. J lost 1 base, V lost 0 bases, and 7 bases had no gene match. CDR3 in amino acids: CASSLGASGGSRTDTQYF. The CDR3 region has the DNA TGCGCCAGCAGCTTGGGCGCTAGCGGGGGGTCCCGCACAGATACGCAGTATTTT.

This chain uses TRBV11-2 with TRBJ2-7, with 12 bases that match TRBD2. J was trimmed by 3 bases and V by 4 bases; bases with no gene match: 4. The CDR3 runs 15 residues. Germline V gives CDR1 SGHAT, CDR2 FQNNGV. CDR3 DNA sequence: TGTGCCAGCAGCTCCGGGACTAGCGGGCTCTACGAGCAGTACTTC. As protein: CASSSGTSGLYEQYF.

This clonotype was seen more than once but under ten times. The chain employs TRBV12-3 or TRBV12-4 and TRBJ2-5; D is perhaps TRBD1 (6 bases). This CDR3 has 15 residues. The V gene lost 0 bases and the J gene lost 6 bases, with 14 bases spanning the gap. For the CDR3, the DNA is TGTGCCAGCAGTTTAGCCGACCAGGGGCCTCAGACCCAGTACTTC. Protein product: CASSLADQGPQTQYF.

This chain joins TRBV3-1 and TRBJ2-7, with D possibly being TRBD2 (6 bases). The V gene lost 5 bases and the J gene lost 4 bases, with 18 bases spanning the gap. The CDR3 is 15 residues long. CDR1 and CDR2 (germline): LGHDT, YNNKEL (reference sequence). DNA of the CDR3: TGTGCCAGCAGCTCCCAGCCGGGACTCTATTACGAGCAGTACTTC. Translating gives CASSSQPGLYYEQYF.